This TCR beta chain was found in a study of chemoradiotherapy in HPV16-positive cancers. The CDR3 runs to 16 residues. From germline, CDR1 is SGHTA and CDR2 FQGNSA. V dropped 1 base and J dropped 0 bases, with 11 bases sitting between them. Only in-frame clones appear in the TCRdb table, and some are missing; sequencing was by immunoSEQ multiplex PCR. The sample yields 3,000 to 4,000 clones, roughly 78% seen once. The clonotype originates from a human donor with HPV-associated anogenital cancer. V and J are TRBV7-2 and TRBJ2-3, with unresolved D. Sampling took place from a patient who underwent chemoradiotherapy. CDR3 region: CASSLGRHLSTDTQYF. CDR3 in DNA: TGTGCCAGCAGCTTAGGGAGACACCTTAGCACAGATACGCAGTATTTT.